This T cell receptor (beta chain) derives from a study of T cell clones after liver transplantation. Study findings and constraints: Post-transplant, graft-donor-reactive CD4 TCRbeta sequences in blood dropped significantly in most of the 8 subjects. The donor-reactive repertoire was only partly measurable in two subjects, lacking donor cells.

In the case of this clone: Its target is unknown.

TCRdb's table, derived via immunoSEQ multiplex PCR, lists solely in-frame clones and lacks some. The repertoire holds 99,000 or so clones, with approximately 78% as singletons. The specimen comprised CD4+ T cells from blood, sampled before liver transplant. This clonotype was obtained from a human donor who received a liver transplant.

This CDR3 reads CASTQTGGGYTF. The CDR3 bases are TGTGCCAGCACCCAGACAGGTGGTGGCTACACCTTC. The chain is built from TRBV2 and TRBJ1-2; a weak D match, TRBD1 (6 bases). CDR1 is SNHLY, CDR2 FYNNEI, per germline. The length of the CDR3 is 12 residues. V was clipped by 7 bases and J by 7 bases, with 13 bases between them.